The clone carrying this TCR beta chain was detected many times. Its antigen remains unidentified. Germline CDR1 and CDR2: SEHNR and FQNEAQ (reference sequence). CDR3 length: 11 amino acids. V shed 8 bases and J shed 6 bases, with 8 bases lying between them. This specimen comes from a study of glioma-infiltrating T cells. The iRepertoire nested amplicon-rescue multiplex PCR amplified TCR alpha and beta CDR3s from RNA. One-step reverse transcription and amplification started from around 100-400 ng of tissue mRNA or PBMC total RNA. TCRdb passed the multiplex PCR reads through MiXCR, listing each CDR3 protein once. This table holds under 130,000 distinct CDR3 sequences, 25% to 35% found once. Study-level findings and limits: CDR3 overlap between tissue and blood was very small. Tissue-blood divergence was below expectation in non-neoplastic patients, above in gliomas.

The source is a human donor with low-grade glioma or glioblastoma, undergoing nonglioma brain surgery, or in good health (not recorded which). The rearrangement links TRBV7-9 to TRBJ2-1, with unresolved D. Sequencing was done on a sample of glioma tissue, nonneoplastic brain tissue, or PBMCs (not recorded which). The CDR3 is CASGSTNEQFF. In DNA, the CDR3 is TGTGCCAGCGGTTCAACCAATGAGCAGTTCTTC.